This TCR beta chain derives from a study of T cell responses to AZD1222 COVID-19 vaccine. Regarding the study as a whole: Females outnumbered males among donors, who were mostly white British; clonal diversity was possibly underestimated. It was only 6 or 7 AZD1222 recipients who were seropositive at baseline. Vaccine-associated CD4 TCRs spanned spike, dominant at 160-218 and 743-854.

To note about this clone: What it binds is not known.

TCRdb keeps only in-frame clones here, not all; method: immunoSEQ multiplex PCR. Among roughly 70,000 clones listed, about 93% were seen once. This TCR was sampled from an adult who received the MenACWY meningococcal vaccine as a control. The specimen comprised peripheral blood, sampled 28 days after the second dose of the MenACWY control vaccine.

CDR3 in DNA: TGTGCCAGCCACAGGGGGCACACCGGGGAGCTGTTTTTT. Amino acid sequence: CASHRGHTGELFF. The chain is built from TRBV6-5 and TRBJ2-2, with 9 nucleotides matching TRBD1. The germline V gene has CDR1 MNHEY and CDR2 SVGAGI. This CDR3 is built from 13 residues. V was pared by 8 bases and J by 3 bases, with 1 base of the junction left unmatched.